The 30 T cell receptor beta chains below come from one sample, sequenced in a study of Ad26.COV2.S vaccination and SARS-CoV-2 variants. This table comes from immunoSEQ multiplex PCR, and its TCRdb copy is limited to in-frame clones, with some not included. The sample records more than 350,000 clones, over 75% being singletons. Treatment described: around 19 received Ad26.COV2.S at low or high dose, single or two shots; about five received placebo; per-sample allocation not given. Sample collection was performed on day 63 after the first vaccine or placebo injection. Specimen: peripheral blood, collected in a trial of Ad26.COV2.S vaccine versus placebo. The source is a person between 18 and 65 years old who received the Ad26.COV2.S COVID-19 vaccine or a placebo.

The chain combines TRBV18 with TRBJ1-2; 7 positions agree with TRBD1. The germline V gene has CDR1 KGHSH and CDR2 LQKENI. This CDR3 is built from 15 residues. The ends lost 3 bases at V and 2 bases at J; junction bases unmatched: 6. The CDR3 loop is CASSPPGQLNYGYTF. The CDR3 bases are TGTGCCAGCTCACCCCCGGGACAGCTCAACTATGGCTACACCTTC.

The chain recombines TRBV7-6 with TRBJ2-6, with D perhaps being TRBD1 or TRBD2 (5 bases each). This CDR3 region has 17 residues. Per germline, CDR1 SGHVS and CDR2 FNYEAQ. V was cut by 4 bases and J by 4 bases, with 17 bases left in between. The chain's CDR3 is CASSSSGGLGGANVLTF. The CDR3 DNA reads TGTGCCAGCAGCTCAAGTGGGGGTTTAGGCGGGGCCAACGTCCTGACTTTC.

The V and J genes are TRBV7-2 and TRBJ2-1; D could derive from TRBD1 or TRBD2 (6 bases each). The V gene's germline CDR1 is SGHTA and CDR2 FQGNSA. Trimming shortened V by 4 bases and J by 6 bases, and 19 bases separated the two germline ends. CDR3 length: 16 amino acids. This chain's CDR3 is CASSYRGRVSRNEQFF. The CDR3 DNA reads TGTGCCAGCAGCTATCGGGGGCGAGTTTCACGCAATGAGCAGTTCTTC.

V usage is TRBV11-3 and J usage is TRBJ2-2; 8 bases are a match to TRBD2. CDR1 is SGHNT and CDR2 is YENEEA in the germline V gene. This CDR3 region has 15 residues. The V segment lost 5 bases and the J segment 4 bases; nucleotides outside the gene matches: 6. For the CDR3, the DNA is TGTGCCAGCAGCCCGGGACTAGTGGGCACCGGGGAGCTGTTTTTT. Residues: CASSPGLVGTGELFF. The full variable domain, in which reference TRBV11-3 and TRBJ2-2 provide the parts outside the CDR3, is EAGVVQSPRYKIIEKKQPVAFWCNPISGHNTLYWYLQNLGQGPELLIRYENEEAVDDSQLPKDRFSAERLKGVDSTLKIQPAELGDSAVYLCASSPGLVGTGELFFGEGSRLTVL.

The rearrangement uses TRBV4-1 and TRBJ2-7; 8 positions match TRBD2. Germline V gene data show CDR1 as MGHRA and CDR2 as YSYEKL. J lost 4 bases, V lost 0 bases, and 5 bases had no gene match. The CDR3 is 15 amino acids. The CDR3 DNA reads TGCGCCAGCAGCCAAGAAAGGACTAGCTTTTACGAGCAGTACTTC. This encodes CASSQERTSFYEQYF.

This clone turned up a few times. The chain combines TRBV5-4 with TRBJ2-2; no clear D gene. This CDR3 contains 13 residues. Germline assignment: CDR1 SGHNT and CDR2 YYREEE (reference sequence). Trimming cost V 4 bases and J 5 bases, with 9 bases left between them. CDR3 sequence (DNA): TGTGCCAGCAGCGAAGGGTGGACCGGGGAGCTGTTTTTT. It specifies CASSEGWTGELFF.

V and J are TRBV29-1 and TRBJ1-1, with a weak D call TRBD1 (6 bases). Trimming cost V 7 bases and J 2 bases, with 8 bases left between them. This CDR3 contains 11 residues. The germline V gene has CDR1 SQVTM and CDR2 ANQGSEA. The CDR3 DNA reads TGCAGCGCGGACAGTAACACTGAAGCTTTCTTT. This codes for CSADSNTEAFF.

The chain carries TRBV19 and TRBJ1-1, with TRBD1 matching over 7 bases. There are 16 residues in the CDR3. The germline gives CDR1 LNHDA, CDR2 SQIVND (reference sequence). The junction had 6 bases not matched to a gene; V was cut back by 2 bases and J by 0 bases. As DNA, the CDR3 is TGTGCCAGTAGTATAATTCCCGGACAGGTGAACACTGAAGCTTTCTTT. Its protein product is CASSIIPGQVNTEAFF.

V gene TRBV5-1 combines with J gene TRBJ2-2; TRBD2 matches at 8 bases. The V and J ends lost 2 bases and 6 bases, in that order; junction bases with no gene match: 6. The CDR3 totals 15 residues. The germline CDR1 and CDR2 sequences are SGHRS and YFSETQ. The CDR3: CASSLTGGPSGELFF. CDR3 nucleotide sequence: TGCGCCAGCAGCTTAACGGGAGGGCCGTCCGGGGAGCTGTTTTTT.

The chain employs TRBV5-4 and TRBJ2-7; D is ambiguous. The CDR3 is 15 residues long. The V and J ends lost 5 bases and 1 base respectively, with 16 bases between them. In germline, CDR1 is SGHNT, CDR2 YYREEE (reference sequence). The CDR3 loop reads CASRPDWSPSYEQYF. CDR3 nucleotides: TGTGCCAGCAGGCCTGACTGGTCACCGTCCTACGAGCAGTACTTC.

The chain recombines TRBV2 with TRBJ2-7; TRBD1 agrees at 9 bases. This CDR3 is 14 amino acids long. With V trimmed by 8 bases and J by 3 bases, 8 bases remained unmatched. CDR1 and CDR2 from the germline V gene are SNHLY and FYNNEI. The CDR3 here is CASLDDRGDYEQYF. The CDR3 nucleotides read TGTGCCAGCTTGGACGACAGGGGGGACTACGAGCAGTACTTC.

The chain is built from TRBV6-5 and TRBJ2-2, with D perhaps matching TRBD1 (5 bases). Germline lookup yields CDR1 MNHEY and CDR2 SVGAGI. There are 15 residues in the CDR3. V was pared by 6 bases and J by 6 bases, with 17 bases between. This CDR3 is CASRPGSAGSGELFF. The CDR3 DNA follows: TGTGCCAGCAGGCCCGGCTCAGCAGGGTCCGGGGAGCTGTTTTTT.

The chain links TRBV28 to TRBJ2-7; TRBD1 matches 9 bases. The V gene's germline CDR1 is MDHEN and CDR2 SYDVKM. With 11 bases clipped from V and 5 bases from J, the junction kept 10 bases outside the gene matches. CDR3 length equals 13 residues. The CDR3 DNA reads TGTGCCGCGACGGGACAGGGCGCCCACGAGCAGTACTTC. Translating it yields CAATGQGAHEQYF.

V is TRBV20-1 and J is TRBJ2-3; D call uncertain. This CDR3 is built from 11 residues. Germline loops: CDR1 DFQATT, CDR2 SNEGSKA (reference sequence). Trimming took 4 bases from V and 2 from J, leaving 4 bases between them. CDR3 nucleotides: TGCAGTGCTACCTACACAGATACGCAGTATTTT. Translation gives CSATYTDTQYF.

The chain employs TRBV12-3 or TRBV12-4 and TRBJ2-3; weak D call: TRBD2 (5 bases). This CDR3 spans 12 amino acids. V was shortened by 7 bases and J by 10 bases, with 15 bases between the two germline ends. CDR3 sequence reads: CASTYLGVAQYF. The CDR3 nucleotides are TGTGCCAGCACCTATCTCGGGGTTGCGCAGTATTTT.

The chain links TRBV9 to TRBJ2-1; 9 bases line up with TRBD2. Germline CDR1 is SGDLS and CDR2 is YYNGEE. There are 15 residues in the CDR3. V dropped 3 bases and J dropped 6; count of bases not matched to a gene: 7. CDR3 loop: CASSAHAAGGNEQFF. The CDR3 DNA reads TGTGCCAGCAGCGCGCACGCAGCGGGAGGCAATGAGCAGTTCTTC.

About this clone: The DNA is left out, because the CDR3 cannot be placed on it with certainty; the CDR3 is given as TCRdb lists it. This chain uses TRBV6-2 or TRBV6-3 with TRBJ2-2; the D call TRBD2 from the table was never checked on the DNA. The CDR3 spans 18 residues, counting both ends. The V gene's germline CDR1 is MNHEY and CDR2 SVGEGT. This chain's CDR3 is CASSSSGLAGGLTGELFF.

The chain couples TRBV14 to TRBJ2-5; D may correspond to TRBD1 or TRBD2 (5 bases each). Germline V CDR1 and CDR2: SGHDN, FVKESK. Trimming removed 1 base at V and 5 bases at J, with 8 bases between. This CDR3 is 13 amino acids long. The DNA of the CDR3 is TGTGCCAGCAGCCAAGCAGGGACGGAGACCCAGTACTTC. Protein sequence: CASSQAGTETQYF.

The chain links TRBV25-1 to TRBJ1-2; 11 positions agree with TRBD1. This CDR3 comprises 14 residues. V gave up 3 bases and J gave up 14 bases; unmatched junction bases: 11. Germline lookup yields CDR1 MGHDK and CDR2 SYGVNS. The CDR3 nucleotides read TGTGCCAGCAGTGATTCAGGGACAGGGGGGGTAAGGACCTTC. Protein sequence: CASSDSGTGGVRTF.

Written as DNA, the CDR3 is TGTGCCAGCAGTTTATTTGGGGGAGGGCTCTACGAGCAGTACTTC. Its translation: CASSLFGGGLYEQYF. The chain carries TRBV28 and TRBJ2-7; 7 bases agree with TRBD2. From germline, CDR1 is MDHEN and CDR2 SYDVKM. CDR3 length: 15 residues. V shed 1 base and J 3 bases; nucleotides not matched to a gene: 6.

J is TRBJ2-3 and V is TRBV7-6; 7 nucleotides line up with TRBD2. This CDR3 region has 15 residues. Germline trimming cut 5 bases from V and 6 bases from J; bases unmatched to any gene: 11. Germline CDR1 SGHVS, CDR2 FNYEAQ. CDR3 nucleotides: TGTGCCAGCAGCACAATCGGGGGGACCCCGGATACGCAGTATTTT. It encodes CASSTIGGTPDTQYF.

Regarding this clone: Relative to the germline gene, one junction end is altered; a read error may explain this. The rearrangement joins TRBV7-7 to TRBJ2-3; D may be TRBD2 (6 bases). Germline CDR1 SSHAT, CDR2 FNYEAQ (reference sequence). This CDR3 is built from 13 residues. The CDR3, as DNA: TGTGCTAGCAGCTTAGCTGGGGGGGATACGCAGTATTTT. It codes for CASSLAGGDTQYF. The complete variable domain, with remaining parts taken from reference TRBV7-7 and TRBJ2-3, reads GAGVSQSPRYKVTKRGQDVTLRCDPISSHATLYWYQQALGQGPEFLTYFNYEAQPDKSGLPSDRFSAERPEGSISTLTIQRTEQRDSAMYRCASSLAGGDTQYFGPGTRLTVL.

V usage is TRBV30 and J usage is TRBJ1-5; D perhaps matches TRBD1 (5 bases). Germline CDR1 and CDR2: GTSNPN and SVGIG (reference sequence). The V and J ends lost 2 bases and 4 bases respectively, with 9 bases between them. CDR3 length: 13 residues. CDR3 coding DNA: TGTGCCTGGAGTCGCAGGGTGAATCAGCCCCAGCATTTT. Translated: CAWSRRVNQPQHF.

The rearrangement joins TRBV25-1 to TRBJ1-1; TRBD1 is a possible D gene (5 bases). Trimming cost V 4 bases and J 0 bases, with 18 bases left between them. CDR3 length: 17 amino acids. Germline CDR1 and CDR2: MGHDK and SYGVNS. CDR3 sequence reads: CASSGVENGQLNTEAFF. The DNA for the CDR3 is TGTGCCAGCAGTGGGGTGGAAAACGGACAATTGAACACTGAAGCTTTCTTT. The whole variable domain, remainder taken from reference TRBV25-1 and TRBJ1-1, is EADIYQTPRYLVIGTGKKITLECSQTMGHDKMYWYQQDPGMELHLIHYSYGVNSTEKGDLSSESTVSRIRTEHFPLTLESARPSHTSQYLCASSGVENGQLNTEAFFGQGTRLTVV.

The chain couples TRBV7-5 to TRBJ2-6; the DNA was not compared with TRBD1, the D call given in the table. TRBV7-5 corresponds to a pseudogene. CDR3 length equals 20 residues. CDR3 DNA sequence: TGTGTCAGAAGCACGGGCCCACAGGGGTCCCCCGGGTCGGGGGCCAACGTCCTGACTTTC. Protein: CVRSTGPQGSPGSGANVLTF.

The chain carries TRBV19 and TRBJ1-5; possible D gene TRBD1, 5 bases. V lost 3 bases and J lost 0, with 9 bases in between. CDR3 length: 15 amino acids. Per germline, CDR1 LNHDA and CDR2 SQIVND (reference sequence). CDR3 sequence: CASSMGRGSNQPQHF. The DNA of the CDR3 is TGTGCCAGTAGTATGGGGAGGGGTAGCAATCAGCCCCAGCATTTT.

V is TRBV7-9 and J is TRBJ2-1; D tentatively reads TRBD1 or TRBD2 (5 bases each). This CDR3 spans 15 amino acids. CDR1 is SEHNR and CDR2 is FQNEAQ in the germline V gene (reference sequence). Trimming removed 6 bases from V and 4 bases from J, with 16 bases in between. The chain's CDR3 is CASSSDKSGYNEQFF. The DNA of the CDR3 is TGTGCCAGCAGTTCGGACAAATCGGGGTACAATGAGCAGTTCTTC.

V gene TRBV5-4 combines with J gene TRBJ2-7; 10 bases align to TRBD1. V gave up 3 bases and J gave up 3 bases; unmatched junction bases: 12. This CDR3 region has 17 residues. CDR1 SGHNT and CDR2 YYREEE come from the germline V gene (reference sequence). Here the CDR3 DNA reads TGTGCCAGCAGCTCGGAGACCGGGACAGGGGTTCTCTACGAGCAGTACTTC. This gives the protein CASSSETGTGVLYEQYF.

The J gene is TRBJ2-3, the V gene TRBV2; weak D call: TRBD1 (6 bases). The CDR3 has 14 residues. V was trimmed by 6 bases and J by 5 bases, leaving 15 bases between them. CDR1 and CDR2 (germline): SNHLY, FYNNEI. CDR3 DNA sequence: TGTGCCAGCAGCACTTATACAGGGTTAGATACGCAGTATTTT. Translating it yields CASSTYTGLDTQYF. The full variable domain, rest sourced from reference TRBV2 and TRBJ2-3, is EPEVTQTPSHQVTQMGQEVILRCVPISNHLYFYWYRQILGQKVEFLVSFYNNEISEKSEIFDDQFSVERPDGSNFTLKIRSTKLEDSAMYFCASSTYTGLDTQYFGPGTRLTVL.

This chain uses TRBV19 with TRBJ2-7; no clear D. From germline, CDR1 is LNHDA and CDR2 SQIVND (reference sequence). Trimming pared 4 bases from V and 3 bases from J, leaving 10 bases between. The CDR3 covers 13 residues. CDR3 in DNA: TGTGCCAGTAGTAAAACTTTTTTCTACGAGCAGTACTTC. Translating it yields CASSKTFFYEQYF.